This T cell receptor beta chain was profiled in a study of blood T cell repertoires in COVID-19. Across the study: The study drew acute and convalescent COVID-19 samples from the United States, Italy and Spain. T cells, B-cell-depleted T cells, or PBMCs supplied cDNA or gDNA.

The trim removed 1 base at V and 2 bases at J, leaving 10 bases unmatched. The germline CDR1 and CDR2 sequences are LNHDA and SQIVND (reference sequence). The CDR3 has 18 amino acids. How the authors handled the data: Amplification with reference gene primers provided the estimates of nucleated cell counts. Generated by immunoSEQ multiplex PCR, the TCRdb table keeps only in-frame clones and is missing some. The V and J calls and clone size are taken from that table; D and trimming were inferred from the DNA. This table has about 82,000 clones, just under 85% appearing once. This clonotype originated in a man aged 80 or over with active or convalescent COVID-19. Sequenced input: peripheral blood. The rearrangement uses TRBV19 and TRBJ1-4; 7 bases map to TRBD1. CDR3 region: CASSIGQGRGRTNEKLFF. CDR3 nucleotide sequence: TGTGCCAGTAGTATAGGACAGGGAAGGGGCCGCACTAATGAAAAACTGTTTTTT.